The T cell receptor beta chain under discussion was sequenced for a study of OX40 agonist ivuxolimab in advanced cancers. Study observations and caveats: Both CD4+ and CD8+ T cell populations in blood had undergone clonal expansion by week 6 at 0.1 to 3.0 mg/kg. CD8+ T cells (on average) carried more expanded clones than CD4+ T cells.

The CDR3 covers 14 residues. The V gene lost 1 base and the J gene lost 0 bases, with 7 bases spanning the gap. Germline assignment: CDR1 SGHAT and CDR2 FQNNGV. This clone was counted a single time. The antigen is unknown. The data were produced by immunoSEQ multiplex PCR, yet TCRdb's version contains in-frame clones alone and is incomplete. This sample yields roughly 45,000 clones, of which around 79% are seen a single time; roughly 7.9% belongs to the top ten. Systemic immunosuppression or autoimmune disease history was grounds to exclude patients. This TCR was recovered from an adult with an advanced solid tumor such as melanoma, head and neck, liver or kidney cancer. The sequencing here drew on CD4+ or CD8+ T cells sorted from blood, taken in a trial of the OX40 agonist ivuxolimab. This chain links TRBV11-2 with TRBJ2-7; D unclear. Written as DNA, the CDR3 is TGTGCCAGCAGCTTAGGTGGCCTCTCCTACGAGCAGTACTTC. Its protein is CASSLGGLSYEQYF.